This section outlines one T cell receptor (beta chain) sequence together with its context. No antigen is known for it. TCRdb reprocessed the 5' RACE reads and reports one entry per CDR3 protein, with no DNA. Found here are about 160,000 distinct CDR3 sequences; the top ten clones hold roughly 2.4%. This CDR3 is built from 14 residues. Per germline, CDR1 SGHVS and CDR2 FNYEAQ. This record comes from a study of monozygotic twins with inflammatory bowel disease. Study-wide results and limits: Treatment differences in immunosuppression may have added variability to the repertoires of patients.

The sequence derives from a human donor with ulcerative colitis or Crohn's disease, or a healthy co-twin of an affected twin (not recorded which). The sequenced material came from blood. The V gene is TRBV7-6, the J gene TRBJ1-5; the D call from TCRdb, TRBD1, cannot be confirmed without DNA. The CDR3 sequence: CASSPTGPRGPQHF.